Listed below are T cell receptor beta chains from one sample, sequenced in a study of shared clonotypes between healthy human individuals. Sequencing was performed with immunoSEQ multiplex PCR; in TCRdb, only in-frame clones are kept and a portion is missing. The table includes under 1 million clones, just over 95% detected once. The sample was naive CD8+ T cells sorted from blood. The receptors derive from a man aged 30 to 45 in good health. Each CDR3 is given with its conserved first and last residue. The order of the fields is J gene, clone size, D gene, V gene, CDR3 DNA, CDR3 protein. D genes are given only for firm matches. Clone size appears in some rows only: once, few, many, or a class for an expanded clone.

j_gene: TRBJ2-7; abundance: .; d_gene: TRBD2; v_gene: TRBV27; CDR3nt: TGTGCCAGCAGAACGGGACTAGGCACCTACGAGCAGTACTTC; CDR3aa: CASRTGLGTYEQYF
j_gene: TRBJ1-2; abundance: once; d_gene: TRBD1; v_gene: TRBV9; CDR3nt: TGTGCCAGCAGCCCAGACCCCGGGACAGGGAATGGCTACACCTTC; CDR3aa: CASSPDPGTGNGYTF
j_gene: TRBJ2-7; abundance: .; d_gene: .; v_gene: TRBV28; CDR3nt: TGTGCCAGCACCCTCACTGAGGCGGCTTACGAGCAGTACTTC; CDR3aa: CASTLTEAAYEQYF
j_gene: TRBJ2-7; abundance: .; d_gene: TRBD2; v_gene: TRBV6-1; CDR3nt: TGTGCCAGCAGTGAAAGGAGTAGCGGGAGGGCCCGACTTTACGAGCAGTACTTC; CDR3aa: CASSERSSGRARLYEQYF
j_gene: TRBJ1-1; abundance: once; d_gene: .; v_gene: TRBV5-5; CDR3nt: TGTGCCAGCAGCTTGTTCATACAGGTTCTTTTTAAGGAGAACACTGAAGCTTTCTTT; CDR3aa: CASSLFIQVLFKENTEAFF
j_gene: TRBJ1-5; abundance: .; d_gene: .; v_gene: TRBV7-6; CDR3nt: TGTGCCAGCAGCTTAGATTGGGGGCAGCCCCAGCATTTT; CDR3aa: CASSLDWGQPQHF
j_gene: TRBJ1-2; abundance: once; d_gene: TRBD1; v_gene: TRBV27; CDR3nt: TGTGCCAGCAGTGGGACAGGGAACGGGGGCTACACCTTC; CDR3aa: CASSGTGNGGYTF
j_gene: TRBJ2-7; abundance: .; d_gene: .; v_gene: TRBV28; CDR3nt: TGTGCCAGCAGTTTCCCCAGGGTTTCTGTACACGAGCAGTACTTC; CDR3aa: CASSFPRVSVHEQYF
j_gene: TRBJ2-7; abundance: .; d_gene: .; v_gene: TRBV2; CDR3nt: TGTGCCAGCAGTGATAGATACGAGCAGTACTTC; CDR3aa: CASSDRYEQYF
j_gene: TRBJ2-1; abundance: .; d_gene: .; v_gene: TRBV4-1; CDR3nt: TGCGCCAGCAGCCAAGAAGGGCTTCGAAATGAGCAGTTCTTC; CDR3aa: CASSQEGLRNEQFF
j_gene: TRBJ2-7; abundance: .; d_gene: .; v_gene: TRBV28; CDR3nt: TGTGCCAGCAGCCCAAACGAGCTCGAGCAGTACTTC; CDR3aa: CASSPNELEQYF
j_gene: TRBJ2-7; abundance: .; d_gene: TRBD1; v_gene: TRBV11-2; CDR3nt: TGTGCCAGCAGCTTCGGGACAGGGGGTTTTTACGAGCAGTACTTC; CDR3aa: CASSFGTGGFYEQYF
j_gene: TRBJ1-5; abundance: once; d_gene: .; v_gene: TRBV7-2; CDR3nt: TGTGCCAGCAGCATGCAGAAGTGGCCCCAGCATTTT; CDR3aa: CASSMQKWPQHF
j_gene: TRBJ2-1; abundance: .; d_gene: .; v_gene: TRBV27; CDR3nt: TGTGCCAGCAGTTCTACTCCCCGCCCGGATGAGCAGTTCTTC; CDR3aa: CASSSTPRPDEQFF
j_gene: TRBJ2-1; abundance: .; d_gene: .; v_gene: TRBV6-1; CDR3nt: TGTGCCAGCAGTGAAGAGCCTAGCTCCTACAATGAGCAGTTCTTC; CDR3aa: CASSEEPSSYNEQFF
j_gene: TRBJ1-5; abundance: .; d_gene: .; v_gene: TRBV19; CDR3nt: TGTGCCAGTAGTATGTACGCGGGGCTGGGAAATCAGCCCCAGCATTTT; CDR3aa: CASSMYAGLGNQPQHF
j_gene: TRBJ1-2; abundance: .; d_gene: .; v_gene: TRBV27; CDR3nt: TGTGCCAGCAGCCTCCCGGGGGGCCATGGCTACACCTTC; CDR3aa: CASSLPGGHGYTF
j_gene: TRBJ2-5; abundance: .; d_gene: TRBD2; v_gene: TRBV19; CDR3nt: TGTGCCAGTACCGGGACTAGCGGGGCACAAGAGACCCAGTACTTC; CDR3aa: CASTGTSGAQETQYF
j_gene: TRBJ2-1; abundance: .; d_gene: TRBD2; v_gene: TRBV14; CDR3nt: TGTGCCAGCAGCCACGCGCTAGCGGTCTACAATGAGCAGTTCTTC; CDR3aa: CASSHALAVYNEQFF
j_gene: TRBJ1-1; abundance: .; d_gene: .; v_gene: TRBV30; CDR3nt: TGTGCCTGGGGCGACTTCGGGAACACTGAAGCTTTCTTT; CDR3aa: CAWGDFGNTEAFF